Listed here are 29 T cell receptor beta chains from one sample, sequenced in a study of neurological immune-mediated disorders. TCRdb re-called the 5' RACE reads through MiXCR, storing one row per CDR3 protein. The sample consists of about 71,000 distinct CDR3 sequences, 4.5% of them appearing once. The sample taken for sequencing was PBMCs. The source of these receptors is a man younger than 40 with multiple sclerosis.

A remark on this clonotype: A read error may produce the germline difference seen at one junction end. This chain uses TRBV5-1 with TRBJ2-2; weak D call: TRBD2 (5 bases). The CDR3 loop spans 14 amino acids. The germline gives CDR1 SGHRS, CDR2 YFSETQ. In nucleotides, the CDR3 is TGCGCCAGCAGCTTGGATCGTTCCCCCGGGGAGTTGTTTTTT. Translating it yields CASSLDRSPGELFF.

In its sample, this clonotype was seen a few times. CDR3 DNA: TGCGCCAGCAGCCAAGAATTCCAGACCCTAGCCAAAAACATTCAGTACTTC. It codes for CASSQEFQTLAKNIQYF. The genes are TRBV4-1 and TRBJ2-4; D remains unclear. The ends were cut back, 0 bases at V and 0 bases at J, with 12 bases in the middle. Germline-derived CDR1 and CDR2 are MGHRA and YSYEKL. The CDR3 spans 17 residues.

Worth noting for this clonotype: With a much larger clone just one base away, this may be a read error. Likely a read error: the CDR3 ends without its conserved phenylalanine or tryptophan. The J gene is TRBJ1-3, the V gene TRBV9; D is unresolved. V was cut by 4 bases and J by 0 bases, with 8 bases left in between. The CDR3 covers 14 residues. Germline loops: CDR1 SGDLS, CDR2 YYNGEE. The CDR3, as DNA: TGTGCCAGCAGCACCACCGGCTCTGGAAACACCATATATTGT. As protein: CASSTTGSGNTIYC.

Ten or more counts support this clonotype. V and J are TRBV18 and TRBJ2-5, with no clear D. Looked up from germline, CDR1 is KGHSH and CDR2 is LQKENI. V shed 2 bases and J shed 4 bases, with 5 bases lying between them. The CDR3 runs 12 residues. The CDR3 DNA sequence: TGTGCCAGCTCACCATCGGCAGAGACCCAGTACTTC. The encoded protein is CASSPSAETQYF.

This clonotype was detected many times. At one boundary the junction diverges from the germline segment, which might be a read error. This chain uses TRBV5-1 with TRBJ2-3; D possibly corresponds to TRBD1 (6 bases). Looked up from germline, CDR1 is SGHRS and CDR2 is YFSETQ. The CDR3 runs to 12 residues. CDR3 DNA sequence: TGCGCCAGCAGGGACAGCACGGATACGCAGTATTTT. It specifies CASRDSTDTQYF.

This clonotype appeared many times. J is TRBJ2-1 and V is TRBV5-1; 8 bases fit TRBD2. J was trimmed by 6 bases and V by 4 bases; bases with no gene match: 9. The CDR3 contains 15 residues. Per germline, CDR1 SGHRS and CDR2 YFSETQ. The CDR3 is CASSPGGRTSNEQFF. The CDR3 coding sequence is TGCGCCAGCAGCCCGGGGGGGCGGACCTCCAATGAGCAGTTCTTC. The full variable domain, rest sourced from reference TRBV5-1 and TRBJ2-1, is KAGVTQTPRYLIKTRGQQVTLSCSPISGHRSVSWYQQTPGQGLQFLFEYFSETQRNKGNFPGRFSGRQFSNSRSEMNVSTLELGDSALYLCASSPGGRTSNEQFFGPGTRLTVL.

This clonotype was observed many times. The chain is built from TRBV6-2 or TRBV6-3 and TRBJ1-2, with 10 bases identical to TRBD1. The CDR3 extends over 16 amino acids. V lost 4 bases, J lost 3 bases, and 8 bases stayed unmatched. The germline CDR1 and CDR2 sequences are MNHEY and SVGEGT. This CDR3 is CASSSPRDRGHYGYTF. In nucleotides, the CDR3 is TGTGCCAGCAGTTCGCCCCGGGACAGGGGCCACTATGGCTACACCTTC.

This clonotype occurred many times. The rearrangement joins TRBV5-6 to TRBJ2-2; D gene ambiguous. Germline V gene sequence: CDR1 SGHDT, CDR2 YYEEEE. V lost 2 bases, J lost 4 bases, and 6 bases lay in between. CDR3 length: 13 residues. The CDR3 region is CASSFQSTGELFF. The DNA of the CDR3 is TGTGCCAGCAGCTTTCAGAGCACCGGGGAGCTGTTTTTT.

This clonotype was found many times. The chain has TRBV7-9 and TRBJ1-4; the match to TRBD1 covers 11 bases. From germline, CDR1 is SEHNR and CDR2 FQNEAQ (reference sequence). The CDR3 length is 14 residues. Trimming removed 4 bases from V and 10 bases from J; junction bases left unmatched: 5. CDR3 residues: CASSSDRGQGKLFF. Here the CDR3 DNA reads TGTGCCAGCAGCTCGGACAGGGGGCAGGGAAAACTGTTTTTT.

This clonotype was recorded at least ten times. The chain has TRBV9 and TRBJ1-1, with 9 bases matching TRBD1. The CDR3 runs to 16 residues. Trimming removed 3 bases from V and 4 bases from J; junction bases left unmatched: 10. Germline CDR1 SGDLS, CDR2 YYNGEE. The CDR3 region is CASSATGTGLGTEAFF. The CDR3 DNA is TGTGCCAGCAGCGCGACCGGGACAGGGTTGGGCACTGAAGCTTTCTTT. Filled out from reference TRBV9 and TRBJ1-1, the complete variable domain reads DSGVTQTPKHLITATGQRVTLRCSPRSGDLSVYWYQQSLDQGLQFLIQYYNGEERAKGNILERFSAQQFPDLHSELNLSSLELGDSALYFCASSATGTGLGTEAFFGQGTRLTVV.

This clonotype was detected ten times or more. The chain is built from TRBV6-2 or TRBV6-3 and TRBJ2-2, with D possibly being TRBD1 or TRBD2 (5 bases each). CDR1 is MNHEY, CDR2 SVGEGT, per germline. CDR3 length: 16 residues. Deletions cut 4 bases from V and 1 base from J, with 13 bases between. The CDR3 coding sequence is TGTGCCAGCAGTTCGGGACCCCTCGGGAACACCGGGGAGCTGTTTTTT. As protein: CASSSGPLGNTGELFF.

The sample holds a few counts of this clonotype. This chain links TRBV18 with TRBJ2-1; tentative D call: TRBD1 (6 bases). Per germline, CDR1 KGHSH and CDR2 LQKENI. V was trimmed by 3 bases and J by 6 bases, leaving 18 bases between them. This CDR3 has 16 amino acids. The DNA of the CDR3 is TGTGCCAGCTCACCGCGGCGGCAGGGGAATTCCAATGAGCAGTTCTTC. Encoded protein: CASSPRRQGNSNEQFF.

The rearrangement joins TRBV6-5 to TRBJ1-6; the D is unclear. Trimming cost V 4 bases and J 2 bases, with 9 bases left between them. Germline-derived CDR1 and CDR2 are MNHEY and SVGAGI. The CDR3 spans 15 residues. The CDR3: CASSSVRPYNSPLHF. In DNA, the CDR3 is TGTGCCAGCAGTTCGGTACGGCCCTATAATTCACCCCTCCACTTT.

The rearrangement uses TRBV29-1 and TRBJ2-3, with D unresolved. The V gene lost 4 bases and the J gene lost 8 bases, with 13 bases spanning the gap. The CDR3 sequence is 12 residues long. Looked up from germline, CDR1 is SQVTM and CDR2 is ANQGSEA. DNA of the CDR3: TGCAGCGTTGTAAGCCAGGACCTTACGCAGTATTTT. The encoded protein is CSVVSQDLTQYF.

The rearrangement uses TRBV7-9 and TRBJ2-3; D could derive from TRBD1 or TRBD2 (5 bases each). The CDR3 consists of 15 residues. V lost 3 bases to trimming and J lost 4 bases, with 14 bases between them. Per the germline V gene, CDR1 is SEHNR and CDR2 is FQNEAQ (reference sequence). The CDR3 here is CASSFTGLSSDTQYF. The CDR3 DNA reads as TGTGCCAGCAGCTTCACAGGACTTTCCTCAGATACGCAGTATTTT.

This clonotype has a count of ten or more. The rearrangement uses TRBV6-5 and TRBJ2-3, with D perhaps TRBD1 (6 bases). The CDR3 has 13 residues. Germline V gives CDR1 MNHEY, CDR2 SVGAGI. Trimming left V 2 bases short and J 7 bases short, with 10 bases between. CDR3 in amino acids: CASSYTGTHTQYF. The CDR3 coding sequence is TGTGCCAGCAGTTACACAGGGACACATACGCAGTATTTT.

The table lists this clonotype with many counts. The V gene is TRBV15, the J gene TRBJ2-7; possibly TRBD1 for D (6 bases). The V and J ends lost 4 bases and 0 bases respectively, with 13 bases between them. The germline V gene encodes CDR1 LNHNV and CDR2 YYDKDF (reference sequence). This CDR3 has 15 residues. Written as DNA, the CDR3 is TGTGCCACCAGCACCCTGACAGGTCTCTCCTACGAGCAGTACTTC. Protein sequence: CATSTLTGLSYEQYF.

This clonotype was recorded at least ten times. Germline and junction disagree at one end, which may indicate a read error. The V and J genes are TRBV3-1 and TRBJ2-2; no definite D call. The germline CDR1 and CDR2 sequences are LGHDT and YNNKEL (reference sequence). CDR3 size: 15 residues. This CDR3 reads CASSEDPFTARELFF. CDR3 bases: TGTGCCAGCAGCGAAGACCCATTTACGGCCAGGGAGCTGTTTTTT.

In its sample, this clonotype was seen many times. The V gene is TRBV20-1, the J gene TRBJ2-5; D call uncertain. The ends were cut back, 3 bases at V and 4 bases at J, with 9 bases in the middle. The CDR3 runs 12 residues. CDR1 and CDR2 (germline): DFQATT, SNEGSKA (reference sequence). The CDR3 spells CSASVPPETQYF. The CDR3 DNA reads TGCAGTGCTAGCGTCCCTCCAGAGACCCAGTACTTC.

This clonotype came up many times. The chain joins TRBV5-6 to TRBJ1-2, with D perhaps matching TRBD1 (5 bases). Germline CDR1 and CDR2: SGHDT and YYEEEE. Trimming cost V 4 bases and J 5 bases, with 9 bases left between them. The CDR3 has 12 residues. CDR3 region: CASSNTGYGYTF. The CDR3 DNA reads as TGTGCCAGCAGCAACACAGGATATGGCTACACCTTC.

This clonotype was recorded at least ten times. Germline is not matched at one junction end, which may reflect a read error. The rearrangement links TRBV20-1 to TRBJ1-5, with 7 bases matching TRBD1. The CDR3 is 15 residues long. Looked up from germline, CDR1 is DFQATT and CDR2 is SNEGSKA (reference sequence). The CDR3 bases are TGCAGTGCTAGGGAGGGGGCTTTGGGCCATCAGCCCCAGAATTTT. This gives the protein CSAREGALGHQPQNF.

This clonotype was counted at least ten times. At one boundary the junction diverges from the germline segment, which might be a read error. The chain recombines TRBV27 with TRBJ1-6; D is unclear. This CDR3 has 14 amino acids. CDR1 MNHEY and CDR2 SMNVEV come from the germline V gene (reference sequence). CDR3 residues: CASSLQTDNSPLNF. The CDR3 region has the DNA TGTGCCAGCAGTTTACAGACGGATAATTCACCCCTCAACTTT.

This clonotype has ten or more counts. This rearrangement joins TRBV24-1 to TRBJ1-5; D possibly corresponds to TRBD1 (6 bases). Germline CDR1 and CDR2: KGHDR and SFDVKD. CDR3 size: 18 residues. V shed 6 bases and J shed 6 bases, with 26 bases lying between them. The CDR3 loop is CATSQGRSGSGARQPQHF. The DNA of the CDR3 is TGTGCCACCAGTCAGGGTAGGTCCGGATCGGGGGCTCGTCAGCCCCAGCATTTT.

The CDR3 coding sequence is TGTGCCAGCAGTGAAAGTGAAGGCGGCTATTCAAACATCATAGCCAAAAACATTCAGTACTTC. Residues: CASSESEGGYSNIIAKNIQYF. The chain links TRBV6-1 to TRBJ2-4; D unresolved. The germline CDR1 and CDR2 sequences are MNHNS and SASEGT. The V end lost 2 bases, the J end lost 0 bases, and 26 bases lay between the germline ends. The CDR3 consists of 21 residues.

With respect to this clonotype: This sequence may be a read error, since a much larger clone differs from it by one base. The CDR3 nucleotides read TGTGCCAGCTCACCAATCAGATCCCAAGAGACCCAGTACTTC. Translation gives CASSPIRSQETQYF. This chain links TRBV18 with TRBJ2-5; the D is unclear. V lost 2 bases to trimming and J lost 1 base, with 8 bases between them. The CDR3 spans 14 residues. CDR1 and CDR2 from the germline V gene are KGHSH and LQKENI.

This clonotype was observed at least ten times. The V and J genes are TRBV10-3 and TRBJ1-1; 9 nucleotides agree with TRBD1. CDR3 size: 16 residues. V shed 3 bases and J 1 base; nucleotides not matched to a gene: 6. The germline V gene encodes CDR1 ENHRY and CDR2 SYGVKD. The CDR3 here is CAISDYRTGENTEAFF. CDR3 nucleotides: TGTGCCATCAGTGATTACAGGACAGGGGAGAACACTGAAGCTTTCTTT.

On this clonotype itself: This may be a read error: a much more frequent sequence differs by one nucleotide. The conserved phenylalanine or tryptophan normally closing the CDR3 is absent here, so this likely arose from a read error. The chain couples TRBV12-3 or TRBV12-4 to TRBJ1-1; the D is unclear. V was trimmed by 5 bases and J by 4 bases, leaving 5 bases between them. The CDR3 runs 11 residues. As DNA, the CDR3 is TGTGCCAGCAGTCTCCGCACTGAAGCTTTCATT. It yields the protein CASSLRTEAFI.

This clonotype showed up many times. The CDR3 DNA sequence: TGTGCCAGCATCTGGGAGCAAAGCGGCTATGGCTACACCTTC. It yields the protein CASIWEQSGYGYTF. The V call is TRBV12-3 or TRBV12-4, the J call TRBJ1-2, with D unresolved. CDR3 length equals 14 residues. The V gene lost 7 bases and the J gene lost 4 bases, with 16 bases spanning the gap.

In its sample, this clonotype was seen many times. The rearrangement links TRBV27 to TRBJ2-7, with TRBD2 identical over 8 bases. Germline values: CDR1 MNHEY, CDR2 SMNVEV (reference sequence). With V trimmed by 6 bases and J by 3 bases, 4 bases remained unmatched. The CDR3 covers 13 residues. The CDR3 nucleotides are TGTGCCAGCAGAAGCGGGGGAGACTACGAGCAGTACTTC. Translating gives CASRSGGDYEQYF.